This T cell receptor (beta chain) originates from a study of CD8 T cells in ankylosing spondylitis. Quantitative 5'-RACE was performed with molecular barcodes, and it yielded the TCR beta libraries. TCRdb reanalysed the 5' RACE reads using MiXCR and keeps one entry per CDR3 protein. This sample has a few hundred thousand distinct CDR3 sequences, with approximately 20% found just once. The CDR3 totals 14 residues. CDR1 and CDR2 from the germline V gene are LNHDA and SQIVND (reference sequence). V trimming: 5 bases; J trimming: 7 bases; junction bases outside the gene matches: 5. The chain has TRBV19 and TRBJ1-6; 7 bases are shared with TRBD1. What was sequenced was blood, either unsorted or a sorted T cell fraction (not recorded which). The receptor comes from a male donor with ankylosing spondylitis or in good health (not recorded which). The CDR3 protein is CASSATGMNSPLHF. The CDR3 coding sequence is TGTGCCAGTAGTGCGACAGGGATGAATTCACCCCTCCACTTT.